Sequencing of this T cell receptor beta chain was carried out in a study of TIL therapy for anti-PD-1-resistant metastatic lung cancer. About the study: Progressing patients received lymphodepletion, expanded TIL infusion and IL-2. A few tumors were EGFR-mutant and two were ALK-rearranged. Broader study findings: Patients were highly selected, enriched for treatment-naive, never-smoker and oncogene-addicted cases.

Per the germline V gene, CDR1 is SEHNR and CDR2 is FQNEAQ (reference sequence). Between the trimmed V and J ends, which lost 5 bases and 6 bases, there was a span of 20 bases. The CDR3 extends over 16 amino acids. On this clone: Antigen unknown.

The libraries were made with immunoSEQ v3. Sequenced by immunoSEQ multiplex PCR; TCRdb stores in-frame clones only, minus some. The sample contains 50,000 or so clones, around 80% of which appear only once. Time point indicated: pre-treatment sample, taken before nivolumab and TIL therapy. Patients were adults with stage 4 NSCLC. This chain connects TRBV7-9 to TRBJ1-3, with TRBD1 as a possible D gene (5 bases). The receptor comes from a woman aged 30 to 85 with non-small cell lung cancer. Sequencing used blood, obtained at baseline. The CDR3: CASSAKGPGRENTIYF. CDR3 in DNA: TGTGCCAGCAGCGCTAAAGGCCCGGGACGCGAAAACACCATATATTTT.